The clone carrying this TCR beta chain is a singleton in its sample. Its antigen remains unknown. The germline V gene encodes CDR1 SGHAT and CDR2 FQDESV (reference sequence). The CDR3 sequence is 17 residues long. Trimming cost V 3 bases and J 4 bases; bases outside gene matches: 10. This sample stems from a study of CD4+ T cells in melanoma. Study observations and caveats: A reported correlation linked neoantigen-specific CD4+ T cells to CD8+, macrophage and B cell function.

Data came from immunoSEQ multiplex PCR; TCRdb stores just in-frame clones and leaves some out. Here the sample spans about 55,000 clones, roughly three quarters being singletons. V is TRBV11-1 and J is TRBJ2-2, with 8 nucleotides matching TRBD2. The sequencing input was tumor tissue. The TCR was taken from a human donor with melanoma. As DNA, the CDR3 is TGTGCCAGCAGCTTCCCCGTCGGGGGGGCTAGCACCGGGGAGCTGTTTTTT. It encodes CASSFPVGGASTGELFF.